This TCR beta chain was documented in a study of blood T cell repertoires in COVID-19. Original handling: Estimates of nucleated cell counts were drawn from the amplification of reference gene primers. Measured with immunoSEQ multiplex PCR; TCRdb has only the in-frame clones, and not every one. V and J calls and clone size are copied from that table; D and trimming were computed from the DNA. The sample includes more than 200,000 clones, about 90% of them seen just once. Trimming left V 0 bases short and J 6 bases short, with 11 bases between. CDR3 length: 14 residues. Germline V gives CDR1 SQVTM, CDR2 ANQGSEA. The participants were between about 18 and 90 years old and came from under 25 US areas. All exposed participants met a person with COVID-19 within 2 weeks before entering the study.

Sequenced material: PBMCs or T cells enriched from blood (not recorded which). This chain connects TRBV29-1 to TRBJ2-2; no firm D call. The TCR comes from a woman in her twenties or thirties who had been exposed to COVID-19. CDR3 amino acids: CSVEDTVAPGELFF. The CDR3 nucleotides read TGCAGCGTTGAAGATACCGTAGCCCCCGGGGAGCTGTTTTTT.